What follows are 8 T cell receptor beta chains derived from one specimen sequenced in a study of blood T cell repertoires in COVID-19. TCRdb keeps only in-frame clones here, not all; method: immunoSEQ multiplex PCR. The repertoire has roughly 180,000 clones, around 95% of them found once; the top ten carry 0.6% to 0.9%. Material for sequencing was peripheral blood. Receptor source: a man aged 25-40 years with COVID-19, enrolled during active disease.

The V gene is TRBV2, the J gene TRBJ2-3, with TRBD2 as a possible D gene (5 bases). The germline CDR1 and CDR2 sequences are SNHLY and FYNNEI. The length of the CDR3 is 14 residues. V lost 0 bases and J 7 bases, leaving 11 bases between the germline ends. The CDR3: CASSEARTLNTQYF. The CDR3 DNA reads TGTGCCAGCAGTGAAGCGCGGACTTTGAATACGCAGTATTTT.

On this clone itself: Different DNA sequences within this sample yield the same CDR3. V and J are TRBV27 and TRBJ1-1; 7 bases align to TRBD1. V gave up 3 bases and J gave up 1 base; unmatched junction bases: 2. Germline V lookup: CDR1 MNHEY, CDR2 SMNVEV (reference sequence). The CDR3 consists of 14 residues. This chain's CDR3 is CASSFRTGNTEAFF. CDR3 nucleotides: TGTGCCAGCAGTTTCCGGACAGGGAACACTGAAGCTTTCTTT.

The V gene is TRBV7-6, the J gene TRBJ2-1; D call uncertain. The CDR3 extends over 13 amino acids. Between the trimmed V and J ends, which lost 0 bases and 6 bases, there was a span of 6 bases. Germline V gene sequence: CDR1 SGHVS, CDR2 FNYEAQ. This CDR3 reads CASSLAHGNEQFF. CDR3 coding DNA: TGTGCCAGCAGCTTAGCTCACGGCAATGAGCAGTTCTTC.

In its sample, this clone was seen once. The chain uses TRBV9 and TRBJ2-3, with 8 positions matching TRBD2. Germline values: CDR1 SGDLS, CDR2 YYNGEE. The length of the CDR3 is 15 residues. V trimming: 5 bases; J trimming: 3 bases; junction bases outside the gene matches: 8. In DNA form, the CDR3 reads TGTGCCAGCAGGCGGGGTAGCGGGGTAACAGATACGCAGTATTTT. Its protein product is CASRRGSGVTDTQYF.

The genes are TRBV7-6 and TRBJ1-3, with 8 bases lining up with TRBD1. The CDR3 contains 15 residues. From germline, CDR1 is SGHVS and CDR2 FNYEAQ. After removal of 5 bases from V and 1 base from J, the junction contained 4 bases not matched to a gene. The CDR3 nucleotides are TGTGCCAGCAGCGAACAGGGGGATTCTGGAAACACCATATATTTT. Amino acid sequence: CASSEQGDSGNTIYF.

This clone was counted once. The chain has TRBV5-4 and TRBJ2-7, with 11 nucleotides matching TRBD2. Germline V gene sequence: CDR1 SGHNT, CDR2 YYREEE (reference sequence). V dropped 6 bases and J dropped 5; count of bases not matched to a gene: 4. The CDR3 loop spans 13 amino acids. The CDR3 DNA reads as TGTGCCAGCACCACTAGCGGGGGAAACGAGCAGTACTTC. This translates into CASTTSGGNEQYF. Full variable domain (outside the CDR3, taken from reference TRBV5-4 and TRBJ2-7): ETGVTQSPTHLIKTRGQQVTLRCSSQSGHNTVSWYQQALGQGPQFIFQYYREEENGRGNFPPRFSGLQFPNYSSELNVNALELDDSALYLCASTTSGGNEQYFGPGTRLTVT.

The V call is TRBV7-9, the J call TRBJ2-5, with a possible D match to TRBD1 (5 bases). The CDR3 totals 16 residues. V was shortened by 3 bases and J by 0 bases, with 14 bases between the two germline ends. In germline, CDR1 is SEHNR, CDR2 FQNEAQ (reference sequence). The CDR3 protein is CASSFRKTDYQETQYF. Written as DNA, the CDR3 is TGTGCCAGCAGCTTCCGGAAGACAGACTACCAAGAGACCCAGTACTTC.

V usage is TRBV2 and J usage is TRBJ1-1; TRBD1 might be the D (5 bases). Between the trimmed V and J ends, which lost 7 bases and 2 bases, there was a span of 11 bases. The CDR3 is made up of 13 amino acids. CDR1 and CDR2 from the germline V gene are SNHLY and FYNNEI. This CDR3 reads CASMRDGNTEAFF. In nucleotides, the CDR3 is TGTGCCAGCATGCGGGACGGCAACACTGAAGCTTTCTTT.